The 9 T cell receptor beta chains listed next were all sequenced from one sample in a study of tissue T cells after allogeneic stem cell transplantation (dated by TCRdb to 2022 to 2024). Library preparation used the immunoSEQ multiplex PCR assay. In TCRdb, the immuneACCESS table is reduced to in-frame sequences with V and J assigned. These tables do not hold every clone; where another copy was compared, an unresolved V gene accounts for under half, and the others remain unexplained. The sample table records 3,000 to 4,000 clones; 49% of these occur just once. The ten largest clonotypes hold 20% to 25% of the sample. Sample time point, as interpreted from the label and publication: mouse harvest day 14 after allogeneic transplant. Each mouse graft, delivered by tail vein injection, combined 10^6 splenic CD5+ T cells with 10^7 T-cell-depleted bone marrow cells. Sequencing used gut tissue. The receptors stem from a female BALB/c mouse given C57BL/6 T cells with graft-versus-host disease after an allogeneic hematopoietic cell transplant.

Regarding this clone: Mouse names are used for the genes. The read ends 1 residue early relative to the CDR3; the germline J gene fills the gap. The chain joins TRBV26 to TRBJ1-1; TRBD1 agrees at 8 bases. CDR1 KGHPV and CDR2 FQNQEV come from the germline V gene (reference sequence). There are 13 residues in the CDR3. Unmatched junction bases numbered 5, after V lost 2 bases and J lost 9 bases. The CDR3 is CASSLPGQEKVFF. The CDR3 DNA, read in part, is TGTGCCAGCAGTCTGCCGGGACAGGAGAAAGTCTTC.

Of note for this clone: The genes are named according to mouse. This CDR3 is CASSIGPLNSGNTLYF. The CDR3 DNA, read in part, is TGTGCCAGCAGTATAGGGCCATTAAATTCTGGAAATACGCTCTAT. This rearrangement joins TRBV19 to TRBJ1-3; D uncertain. The CDR3 goes on 1 residue after the read ends, and that part is filled in from the germline J gene. The CDR3 spans 16 residues. Germline V CDR1 and CDR2: FNHDT, SITEND (reference sequence). Trimming took 0 bases from V and 0 from J, leaving 10 bases between them.

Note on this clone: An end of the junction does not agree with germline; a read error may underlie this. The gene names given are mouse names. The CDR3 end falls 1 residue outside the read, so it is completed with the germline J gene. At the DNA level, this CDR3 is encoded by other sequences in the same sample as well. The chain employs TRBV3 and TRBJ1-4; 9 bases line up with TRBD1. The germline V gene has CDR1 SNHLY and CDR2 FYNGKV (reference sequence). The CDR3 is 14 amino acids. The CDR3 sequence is CASSPTGGNERLFF. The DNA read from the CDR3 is TGTGCTAGCAGCCCGACAGGGGGCAACGAAAGATTATTT.

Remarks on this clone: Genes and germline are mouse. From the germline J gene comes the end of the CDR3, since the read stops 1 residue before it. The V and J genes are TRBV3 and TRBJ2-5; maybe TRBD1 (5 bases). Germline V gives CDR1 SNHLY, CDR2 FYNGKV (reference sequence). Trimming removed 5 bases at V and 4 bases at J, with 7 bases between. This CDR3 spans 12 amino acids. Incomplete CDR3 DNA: TGTGCCAGCAGCAGGACAAAAGACACCCAGTAC. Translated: CASSRTKDTQY. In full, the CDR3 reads CASSRTKDTQYF.

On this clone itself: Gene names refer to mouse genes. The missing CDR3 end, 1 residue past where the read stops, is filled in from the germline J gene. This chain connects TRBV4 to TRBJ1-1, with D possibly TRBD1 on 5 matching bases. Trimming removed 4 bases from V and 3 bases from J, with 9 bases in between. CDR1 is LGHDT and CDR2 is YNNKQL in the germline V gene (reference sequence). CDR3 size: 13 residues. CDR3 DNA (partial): TGTGCCAGCAGCTGGACAAAACACACAGAAGTCTTC. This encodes CASSWTKHTEVF. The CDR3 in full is CASSWTKHTEVFF.

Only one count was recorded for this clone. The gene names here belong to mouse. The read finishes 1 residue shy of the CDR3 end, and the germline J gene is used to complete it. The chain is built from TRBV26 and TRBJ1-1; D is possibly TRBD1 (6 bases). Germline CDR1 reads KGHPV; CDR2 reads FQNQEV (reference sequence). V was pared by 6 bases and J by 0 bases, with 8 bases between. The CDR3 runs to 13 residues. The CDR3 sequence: CASRDSANTEVFF. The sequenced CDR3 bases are TGTGCCAGCAGGGACAGTGCAAACACAGAAGTCTTC.

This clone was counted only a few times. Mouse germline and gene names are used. The CDR3 here is CASSFQGANSDYTF. CDR3 DNA (partial): TGTGCTAGCAGTTTTCAGGGGGCAAACTCCGACTACACC. J is TRBJ1-2 and V is TRBV29; 7 nucleotides match TRBD1. The read is 1 residue too short to cover the CDR3 end, so that end is filled in from the germline J gene. This CDR3 has 14 residues. In germline, CDR1 is MSHET, CDR2 SYDVDS. V was clipped by 3 bases and J by 0 bases; unmatched bases: 1.

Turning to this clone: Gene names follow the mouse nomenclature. The CDR3 protein is CASSAGNTGQLYF. The covered CDR3 bases are TGTGCCAGCTCTGCAGGGAACACCGGGCAGCTCTAC. This chain uses TRBV12-1 with TRBJ2-2; D possibly corresponds to TRBD1 (5 bases). With the read ending 1 residue before the CDR3 end, the germline J gene is used to fill in that end. Germline CDR1 SGHSN, CDR2 HYEKVE. With 3 bases removed from V and 2 bases from J, the gap between germline ends came to 6 bases. The CDR3 sequence is 13 residues long. The full variable domain, its missing parts supplied by reference TRBV12-1 and TRBJ2-2, is DSGVVQSPRHIIKEKGGRSVLTCIPISGHSNVVWYQQTLGKELKFLIQHYEKVERDKGFLPSRFSVQQFDDYHSEMNMSALELEDSAMYFCASSAGNTGQLYFGEGSKLTVL.

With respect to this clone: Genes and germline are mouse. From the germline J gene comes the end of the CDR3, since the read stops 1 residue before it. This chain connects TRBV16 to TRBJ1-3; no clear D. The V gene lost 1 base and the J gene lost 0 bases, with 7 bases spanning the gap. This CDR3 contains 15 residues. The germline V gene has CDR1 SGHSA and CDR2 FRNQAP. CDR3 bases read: TGTGCAAGCAGCTTAGGGAGGGTTTCTGGAAATACGCTCTAT. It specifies CASSLGRVSGNTLY. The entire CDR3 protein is CASSLGRVSGNTLYF. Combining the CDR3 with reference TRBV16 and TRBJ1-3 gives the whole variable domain NAGVIQTPRHKVTGKGQEATLWCEPISGHSAVFWYRQTIVQGLEFLTYFRNQAPIDDSGMPKERFSAQMPNQSHSTLKIQSTQPQDSAVYLCASSLGRVSGNTLYFGEGSRLIVV.